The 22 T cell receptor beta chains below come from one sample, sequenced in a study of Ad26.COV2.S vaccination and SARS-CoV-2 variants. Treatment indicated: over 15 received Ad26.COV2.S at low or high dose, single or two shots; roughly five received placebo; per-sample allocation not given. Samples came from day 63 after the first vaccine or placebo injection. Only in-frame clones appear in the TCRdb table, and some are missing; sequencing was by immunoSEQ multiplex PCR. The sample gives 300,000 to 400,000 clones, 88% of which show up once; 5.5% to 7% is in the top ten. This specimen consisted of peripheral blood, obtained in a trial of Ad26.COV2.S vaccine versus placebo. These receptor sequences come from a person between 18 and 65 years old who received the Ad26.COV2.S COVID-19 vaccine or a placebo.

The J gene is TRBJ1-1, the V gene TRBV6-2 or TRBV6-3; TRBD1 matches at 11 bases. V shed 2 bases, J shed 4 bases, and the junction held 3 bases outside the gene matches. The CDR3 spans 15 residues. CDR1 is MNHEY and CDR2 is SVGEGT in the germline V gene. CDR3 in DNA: TGTGCCAGCAGTTACCGGACAGGGGGCCGCACTGAAGCTTTCTTT. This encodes CASSYRTGGRTEAFF.

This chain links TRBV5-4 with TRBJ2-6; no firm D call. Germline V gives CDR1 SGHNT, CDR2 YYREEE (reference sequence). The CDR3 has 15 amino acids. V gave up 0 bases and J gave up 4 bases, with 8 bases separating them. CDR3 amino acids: CASSLDVRGANVLTF. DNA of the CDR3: TGTGCCAGCAGCTTGGATGTTAGAGGGGCCAACGTCCTGACTTTC.

CDR3 sequence reads: CASSVGPGFGQPQHF. The CDR3 DNA sequence: TGTGCCAGCAGCGTAGGTCCCGGCTTCGGGCAGCCCCAGCATTTT. The rearrangement uses TRBV9 and TRBJ1-5; D is uncertain. The CDR3 runs 15 residues. Trimming stripped 0 bases from V and 7 bases from J, with 14 bases between. Germline V gene sequence: CDR1 SGDLS, CDR2 YYNGEE. The entire variable domain, with the rest obtained from reference TRBV9 and TRBJ1-5, is as follows: DSGVTQTPKHLITATGQRVTLRCSPRSGDLSVYWYQQSLDQGLQFLIQYYNGEERAKGNILERFSAQQFPDLHSELNLSSLELGDSALYFCASSVGPGFGQPQHFGDGTRLSIL.

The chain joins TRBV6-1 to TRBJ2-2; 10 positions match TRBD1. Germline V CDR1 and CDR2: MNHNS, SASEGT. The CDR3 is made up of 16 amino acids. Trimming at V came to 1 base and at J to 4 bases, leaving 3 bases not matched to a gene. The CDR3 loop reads CASSEVGTGVTGELFF. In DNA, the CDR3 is TGTGCCAGCAGTGAAGTTGGGACAGGGGTCACCGGGGAGCTGTTTTTT.

CDR3 residues: CASSAPGTLAKNIQYF. CDR3 sequence (DNA): TGTGCCAGCAGTGCTCCGGGGACCCTAGCCAAAAACATTCAGTACTTC. This sequence joins TRBV2 and TRBJ2-4; tentatively, D is TRBD1 or TRBD2 (5 bases each). The V gene lost 4 bases and the J gene lost 0 bases, with 13 bases spanning the gap. This CDR3 has 16 residues. Per the germline V gene, CDR1 is SNHLY and CDR2 is FYNNEI.

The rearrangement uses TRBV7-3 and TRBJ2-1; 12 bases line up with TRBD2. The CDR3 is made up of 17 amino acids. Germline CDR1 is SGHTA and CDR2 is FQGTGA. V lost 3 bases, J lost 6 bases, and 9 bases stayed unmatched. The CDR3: CASSFRLAGVGGNEQFF. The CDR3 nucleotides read TGTGCCAGCAGCTTTAGACTAGCGGGAGTCGGGGGCAATGAGCAGTTCTTC.

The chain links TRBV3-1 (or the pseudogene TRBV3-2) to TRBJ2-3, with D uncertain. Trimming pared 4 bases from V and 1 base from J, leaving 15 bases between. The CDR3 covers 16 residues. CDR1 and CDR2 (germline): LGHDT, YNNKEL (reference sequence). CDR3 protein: CASSRSGVSGTDTQYF. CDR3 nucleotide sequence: TGTGCCAGCAGCCGTTCTGGCGTTTCGGGCACAGATACGCAGTATTTT.

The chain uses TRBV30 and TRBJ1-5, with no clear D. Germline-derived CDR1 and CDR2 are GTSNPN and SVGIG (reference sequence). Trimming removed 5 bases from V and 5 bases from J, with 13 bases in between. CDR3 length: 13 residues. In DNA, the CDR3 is TGTGCCTGGCAGCGGGGTGAGGATCAGCCCCAGCATTTT. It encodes CAWQRGEDQPQHF.

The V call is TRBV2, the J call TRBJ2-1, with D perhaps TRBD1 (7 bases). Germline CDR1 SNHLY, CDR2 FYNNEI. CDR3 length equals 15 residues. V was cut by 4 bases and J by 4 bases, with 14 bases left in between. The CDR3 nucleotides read TGTGCCAGCAGTGGGGAACAGGGGACTTACAATGAGCAGTTCTTC. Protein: CASSGEQGTYNEQFF.

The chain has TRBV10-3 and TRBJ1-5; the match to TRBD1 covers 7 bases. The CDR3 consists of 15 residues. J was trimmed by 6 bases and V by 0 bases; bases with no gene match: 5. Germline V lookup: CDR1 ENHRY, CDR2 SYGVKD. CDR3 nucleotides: TGTGCCATCAGTGAGTCGGGACAGAGAGGTCAGCCCCAGCATTTT. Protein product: CAISESGQRGQPQHF.

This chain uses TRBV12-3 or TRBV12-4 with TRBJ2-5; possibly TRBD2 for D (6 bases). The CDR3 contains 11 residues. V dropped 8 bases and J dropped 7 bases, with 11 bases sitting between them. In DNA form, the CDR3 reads TGTGCCAGCGGGCAGGAGGGGACCCAGTACTTC. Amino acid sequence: CASGQEGTQYF.

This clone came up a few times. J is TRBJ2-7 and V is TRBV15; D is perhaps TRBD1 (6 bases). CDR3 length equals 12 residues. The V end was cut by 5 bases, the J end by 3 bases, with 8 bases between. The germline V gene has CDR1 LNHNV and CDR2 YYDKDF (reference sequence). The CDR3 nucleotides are TGTGCCACCAGCGGACAGAACTACGAGCAGTACTTC. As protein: CATSGQNYEQYF.

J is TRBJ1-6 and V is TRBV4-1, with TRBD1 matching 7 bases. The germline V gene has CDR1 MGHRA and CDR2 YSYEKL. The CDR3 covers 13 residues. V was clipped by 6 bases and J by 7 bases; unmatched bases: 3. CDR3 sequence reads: CASRDRANSPLHF. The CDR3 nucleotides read TGCGCCAGCAGAGACAGGGCGAATTCACCCCTCCACTTT.

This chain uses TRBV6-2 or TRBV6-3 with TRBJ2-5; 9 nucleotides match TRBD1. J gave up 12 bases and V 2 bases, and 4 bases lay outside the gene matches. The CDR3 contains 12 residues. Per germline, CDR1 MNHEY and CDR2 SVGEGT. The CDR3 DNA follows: TGTGCCAGCAGTTACAAGCGGGACAGGGAGTACTTC. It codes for CASSYKRDREYF.

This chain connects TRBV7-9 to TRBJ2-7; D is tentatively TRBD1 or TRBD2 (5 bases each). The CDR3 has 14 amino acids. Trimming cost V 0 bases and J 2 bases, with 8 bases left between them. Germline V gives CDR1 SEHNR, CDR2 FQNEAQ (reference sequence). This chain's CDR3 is CASSLAGVTYEQYF. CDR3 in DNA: TGTGCCAGCAGCTTAGCGGGGGTAACCTACGAGCAGTACTTC.

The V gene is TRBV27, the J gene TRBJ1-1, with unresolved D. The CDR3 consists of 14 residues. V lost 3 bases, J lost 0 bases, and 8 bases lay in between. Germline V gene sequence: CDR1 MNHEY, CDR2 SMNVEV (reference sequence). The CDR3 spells CASSFSAMNTEAFF. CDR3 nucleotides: TGTGCCAGCAGTTTTTCTGCCATGAACACTGAAGCTTTCTTT.

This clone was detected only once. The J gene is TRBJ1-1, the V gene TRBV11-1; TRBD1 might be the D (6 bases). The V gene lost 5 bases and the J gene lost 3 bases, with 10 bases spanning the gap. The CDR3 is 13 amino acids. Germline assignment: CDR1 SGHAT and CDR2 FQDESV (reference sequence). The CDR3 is CASSKSGDTEAFF. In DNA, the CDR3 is TGTGCCAGCAGCAAATCAGGGGACACTGAAGCTTTCTTT.

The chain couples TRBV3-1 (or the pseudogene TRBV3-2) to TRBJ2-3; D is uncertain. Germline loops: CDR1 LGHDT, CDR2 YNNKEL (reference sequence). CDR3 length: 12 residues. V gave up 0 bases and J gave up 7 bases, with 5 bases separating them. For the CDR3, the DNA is TGTGCCAGCAGCCAAGAAGGGAATACGCAGTATTTT. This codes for CASSQEGNTQYF.

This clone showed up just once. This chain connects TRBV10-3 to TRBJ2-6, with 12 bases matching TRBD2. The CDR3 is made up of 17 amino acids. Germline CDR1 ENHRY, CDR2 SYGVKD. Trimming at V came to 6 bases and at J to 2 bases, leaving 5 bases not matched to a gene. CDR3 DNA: TGTGCCATCAGCTCTAGCGGGAGGGCCCCTGGGGCCAACGTCCTGACTTTC. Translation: CAISSSGRAPGANVLTF.

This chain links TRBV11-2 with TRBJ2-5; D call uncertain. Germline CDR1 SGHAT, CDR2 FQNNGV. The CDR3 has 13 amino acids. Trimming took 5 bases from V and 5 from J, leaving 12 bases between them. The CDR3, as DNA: TGTGCCAGCAGCCCCGGTCACATGGAGACCCAGTACTTC. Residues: CASSPGHMETQYF.

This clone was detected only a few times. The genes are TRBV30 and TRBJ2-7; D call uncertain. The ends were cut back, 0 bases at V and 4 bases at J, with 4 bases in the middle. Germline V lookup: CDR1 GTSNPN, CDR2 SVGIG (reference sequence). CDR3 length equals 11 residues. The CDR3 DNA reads TGTGCCTGGAGTGTACTGTACGAGCAGTACTTC. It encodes CAWSVLYEQYF.

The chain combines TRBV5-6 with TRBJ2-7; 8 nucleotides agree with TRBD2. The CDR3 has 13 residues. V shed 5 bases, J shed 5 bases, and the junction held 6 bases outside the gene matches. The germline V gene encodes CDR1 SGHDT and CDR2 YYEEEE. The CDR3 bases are TGTGCCAGCAGAAAAGGACTAGCAGACGAGCAGTACTTC. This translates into CASRKGLADEQYF.